This T cell receptor beta chain originates from a study of cytomegalovirus exposure and HLA in healthy donors. The study, taken as a whole, reports: In vitro experiments confirmed that three CMV-associated chains were specific for CMV antigens.

A note on this clone: Antigen: not known.

The PCR had 60 Vbeta and 13 Jbeta primers. As originally analysed: Per a later analysis, the number of unique TCR beta chains was some 80 million, of which around 10 million were shared. TCRdb keeps only in-frame clones here, not all; method: immunoSEQ multiplex PCR. V and J calls and clone size are copied from that table; D and trimming were computed from the DNA. Here the sample spans some 150,000 clones, around 69% being singletons. Germline V gives CDR1 SEHNR, CDR2 FQNEAQ (reference sequence). The germline V and J ends were trimmed by 5 bases and 0 bases, with 16 bases remaining between them. The CDR3 length is 17 residues.

What was sequenced was PBMCs. V is TRBV7-9 and J is TRBJ1-4; tentative D call: TRBD1 (5 bases). This clonotype was obtained from a woman aged 25 to 39 in good health and CMV-seronegative. CDR3 sequence: CASSPPVGATTNEKLFF. CDR3 in DNA: TGTGCCAGCAGCCCTCCCGTTGGGGCAACAACTAATGAAAAACTGTTTTTT.